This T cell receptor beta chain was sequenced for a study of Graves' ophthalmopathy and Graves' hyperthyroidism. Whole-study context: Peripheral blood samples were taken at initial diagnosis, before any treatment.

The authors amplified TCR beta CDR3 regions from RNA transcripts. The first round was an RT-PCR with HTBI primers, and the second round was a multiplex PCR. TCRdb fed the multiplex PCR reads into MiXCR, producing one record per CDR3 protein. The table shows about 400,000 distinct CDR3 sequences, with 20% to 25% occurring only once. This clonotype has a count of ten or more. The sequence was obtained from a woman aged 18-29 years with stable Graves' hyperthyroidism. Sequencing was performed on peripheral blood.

This chain's CDR3 is CASSLTAREAENTGELFF. Written as DNA, the CDR3 is TGTGCCAGCAGCTTAACGGCCAGGGAGGCCGAGAACACCGGGGAGCTGTTTTTT. This chain joins TRBV7-3 and TRBJ2-2; TRBD2 might be the D (6 bases). This CDR3 is 18 amino acids long. Trimming left V 0 bases short and J 1 base short, with 15 bases between. Germline V gene sequence: CDR1 SGHTA, CDR2 FQGTGA.